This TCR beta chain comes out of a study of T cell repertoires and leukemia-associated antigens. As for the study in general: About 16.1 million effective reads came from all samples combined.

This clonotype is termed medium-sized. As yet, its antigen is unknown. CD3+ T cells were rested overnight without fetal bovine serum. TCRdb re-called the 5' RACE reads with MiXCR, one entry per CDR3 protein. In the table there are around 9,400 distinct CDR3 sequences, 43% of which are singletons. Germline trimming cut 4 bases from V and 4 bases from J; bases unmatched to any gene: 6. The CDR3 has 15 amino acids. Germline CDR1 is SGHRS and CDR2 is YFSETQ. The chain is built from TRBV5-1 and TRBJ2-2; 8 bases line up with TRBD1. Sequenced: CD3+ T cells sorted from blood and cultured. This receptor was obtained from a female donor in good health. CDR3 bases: TGCGCCAGCAGCCCTACAGGGGGTTCCACCGGGGAGCTGTTTTTT. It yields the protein CASSPTGGSTGELFF.